This T cell receptor (beta chain) is drawn from a study of shared clonotypes between healthy human individuals. Findings of the study overall: The study found lower generation probabilities in non-shared clonotypes than in those shared by all four donors.

Sequencing was performed with immunoSEQ multiplex PCR; in TCRdb, only in-frame clones are kept and a portion is missing. The top ten hold 0.13% of the sample, which has about 2 million clones, about 95% seen once. Remarks on this clone: Its antigen is not identified.

CDR3 length: 15 residues. Per the germline V gene, CDR1 is KGHSH and CDR2 is LQKENI. This clonotype was sampled from a man between 18 and 29 years old in good health. The sequencing input was naive CD4+ T cells sorted from blood. The subset: CD45RA+ positively selected. This chain links TRBV18 with TRBJ2-5; D is possibly TRBD1 or TRBD2 (5 bases each). The DNA end is more similar to TRBJ2-7, so the J call may be wrong. In DNA, the CDR3 is TGTGCCAGCTCCCCCGGGCAGGGAGACTCCTACGAGCAGTACTTC. Encoded protein: CASSPGQGDSYEQYF.